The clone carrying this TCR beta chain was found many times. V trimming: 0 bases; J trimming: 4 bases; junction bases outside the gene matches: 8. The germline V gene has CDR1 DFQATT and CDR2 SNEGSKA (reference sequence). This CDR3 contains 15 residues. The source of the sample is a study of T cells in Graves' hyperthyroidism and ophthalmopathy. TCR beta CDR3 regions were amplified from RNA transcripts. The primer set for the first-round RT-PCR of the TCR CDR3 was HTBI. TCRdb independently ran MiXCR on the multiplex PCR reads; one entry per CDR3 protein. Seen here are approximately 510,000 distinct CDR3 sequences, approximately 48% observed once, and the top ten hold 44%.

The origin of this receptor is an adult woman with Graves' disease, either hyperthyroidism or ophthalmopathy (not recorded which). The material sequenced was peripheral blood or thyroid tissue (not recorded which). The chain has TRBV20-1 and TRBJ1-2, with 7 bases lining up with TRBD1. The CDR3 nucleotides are TGCAGTGCTAGAGATTCTCTCAGGGGGGCCTATGGCTACACCTTC. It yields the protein CSARDSLRGAYGYTF.